Below, one TCR beta chain is given with its context. No antigen is known for it. The source of the sample is a study of cytomegalovirus exposure and HLA in healthy donors. This CDR3 comprises 16 residues. V lost 4 bases to trimming and J lost 3 bases; unmatched junction nucleotides: 12. Germline V gene sequence: CDR1 MDHEN, CDR2 SYDVKM. Study results and limitations: Cytomegalovirus association was listed for about 170 TCR beta chains. Testing in vitro showed a few CMV-associated chains specific for CMV antigens.

Clones were read by immunoSEQ multiplex PCR, and TCRdb kept only the in-frame ones, dropping some. The sample has around 91,000 clones, approximately 95% seen once. The clonotype was recovered from a woman in her 30s in good health and CMV-seropositive. V usage is TRBV28 and J usage is TRBJ2-7; 7 bases align to TRBD1. Material for sequencing was PBMCs. CDR3 coding DNA: TGTGCCAGCAGTTCACCCCGACAGGGTAGCAACTACGAGCAGTACTTC. Translated: CASSSPRQGSNYEQYF.